This is a list of T cell receptor beta chains from one sample in a study of a mutant IDH1 vaccine in newly diagnosed glioma. Antigens of these TCRs are unknown. Data came from immunoSEQ multiplex PCR; TCRdb stores just in-frame clones and leaves some out. The data contain about 66,000 clones, 65% to 75% of them singletons. The sample in question was PBMCs, obtained from a glioma patient whose treatment included an IDH1 peptide vaccine. The source is a man aged 50 or older with glioma. Each CDR3 is given with its conserved first and last residue. A D gene is named only where the DNA matches it firmly. The size field is filled for only some rows; it gives once, few, many or a size class.

16,TRBJ1-5,NA,TRBV19,NA,TGTGCCAGTAGTACGATGGCAGGTAATAGCAATCAGCCCCAGCATTTT,CASSTMAGNSNQPQHF
12,TRBJ2-1,few,TRBV18,NA,TGTGCCAGCTCACCGACAGACAATGAGCAGTTCTTC,CASSPTDNEQFF
14,TRBJ1-5,once,TRBV7-8,NA,TGTGCCAGCAGCTTAGGGAGTCAGGGGCAGCCCCAGCATTTT,CASSLGSQGQPQHF
14,TRBJ1-2,NA,TRBV2,TRBD1,TGTGCCAGCAGACCACGGACAGGGGGCAATGGCTACACCTTC,CASRPRTGGNGYTF
16,TRBJ2-2,NA,TRBV29-1,TRBD1,TGCAGCACCCCCGGGACAGGGAGGGTGGGCACCGGGGAGCTGTTTTTT,CSTPGTGRVGTGELFF
15,TRBJ2-1,NA,TRBV4-2,NA,TGTGCCAGCAGCCAAGGGGAGGCGAGTTACAATGAGCAGTTCTTC,CASSQGEASYNEQFF
15,TRBJ1-4,once,TRBV27,NA,TGTGCCAGCAGTTTATACCAGGGAGAGAAGGAAAAACTGTTTTTT,CASSLYQGEKEKLFF
14,TRBJ2-1,large,TRBV27,NA,TGTGCCAGCAGTTTAGGTGACTCCTACAATGAGCAGTTCTTC,CASSLGDSYNEQFF
15,TRBJ1-3,NA,TRBV4-2,NA,TGTGCCAGCAGCCCCCGGGGCAGCTCTGGAAACACCATATATTTT,CASSPRGSSGNTIYF
12,TRBJ2-3,NA,TRBV2,NA,TGTGCCAGCACTTTTTACACAGATACGCAGTATTTT,CASTFYTDTQYF
15,TRBJ2-5,NA,TRBV27,TRBD2,TGTGCCAGCCGACGGACTAGCGGGATTCAAGAGACCCAGTACTTC,CASRRTSGIQETQYF
14,TRBJ2-1,NA,TRBV5-1,NA,TGCGCCAGCAGCTTGGCCGAGACCTACAATGAGCAGTTCTTC,CASSLAETYNEQFF
13,TRBJ1-1,NA,TRBV6-1,NA,TGTGCCAGCAAGGCTCTCATGAACACTGAAGCTTTCTTT,CASKALMNTEAFF
14,TRBJ2-1,NA,TRBV7-2,NA,TGTGCCAGCAGCTTAGGGGGGCCGGGCAATGAGCAGTTCTTC,CASSLGGPGNEQFF
13,TRBJ1-5,few,TRBV6-1,NA,TGTGCCAGCAGTGAAGCAAACAGACAGCCCCAGCATTTT,CASSEANRQPQHF
17,TRBJ1-1,NA,TRBV4-1,NA,TGCGCCAGCAGCCAAGAAAATATGGGGGCCTCGAACACTGAAGCTTTCTTT,CASSQENMGASNTEAFF
12,TRBJ1-2,NA,TRBV30,NA,TGTGCCTGGAGTGTCCTCTACTATGGCTACACCTTC,CAWSVLYYGYTF
13,TRBJ1-1,few,TRBV10-3,NA,TGTGCCATCAGTGATGGGCTAAACACTGAAGCTTTCTTT,CAISDGLNTEAFF
16,TRBJ2-1,NA,TRBV5-5,TRBD2,TGTGCCAGCAGCCCGCTGTTAGCGGGGGACCCCAATGAGCAGTTCTTC,CASSPLLAGDPNEQFF
15,TRBJ2-2,NA,TRBV7-8,TRBD2,TGTGCCACCAAGCGCGGGGGTACGAACACCGGGGAGCTGTTTTTT,CATKRGGTNTGELFF
16,TRBJ1-3,NA,TRBV7-2,NA,TGTGCCAGCAGCTTAGACTGGTCTAGCTCTGGAAACACCATATATTTT,CASSLDWSSSGNTIYF
12,TRBJ2-4,NA,TRBV29-1,TRBD1,TGCAGCGTGCGGACAGGGGACTCAATTCAGTACTTC,CSVRTGDSIQYF
13,TRBJ2-1,NA,TRBV30,NA,TGTGCCTGGCGCCGTGACCGCTACAATGAGCAGTTCTTC,CAWRRDRYNEQFF
15,TRBJ2-1,few,TRBV5-4,TRBD1,TGTGCCAGCAGCCCGGACAGGAGCTCCTACAATGAGCAGTTCTTC,CASSPDRSSYNEQFF
16,TRBJ1-2,NA,TRBV4-1,TRBD1,TGCGCCAGCAGCCAAGATGGGACAGGGGGCCAAGATGGCTACACCTTC,CASSQDGTGGQDGYTF
16,TRBJ2-1,NA,TRBV27,TRBD2,TGTGCCAGCAGTTTAAAATCGGCTAGCGGGGTCAATGAGCAGTTCTTC,CASSLKSASGVNEQFF
16,TRBJ1-2,few,TRBV6-1,NA,TGTGCCAGCAGTGAGCAAGGGGCAGGGACCACCTATGGCTACACCTTC,CASSEQGAGTTYGYTF
12,TRBJ1-1,NA,TRBV19,NA,TGTGCCAGTAGTATAAAGAACACTGAAGCTTTCTTT,CASSIKNTEAFF
14,TRBJ1-1,few,TRBV9,NA,TGTGCCAGCAGCGTAGAGGAGGGGGTCACTGAAGCTTTCTTT,CASSVEEGVTEAFF
12,TRBJ1-1,NA,TRBV10-3,NA,TGTGCCATCGGACGGACGAACACTGAAGCTTTCTTT,CAIGRTNTEAFF
12,TRBJ1-1,NA,TRBV27,NA,TGTGCCAGCATAGCAGTGAACACTGAAGCTTTCTTT,CASIAVNTEAFF
13,TRBJ2-1,once,TRBV7-9,TRBD1,TGTGCCAGCAGGCTCCGGGACAGGAATGAGCAGTTCTTC,CASRLRDRNEQFF
11,TRBJ1-4,NA,TRBV10-3,NA,TGTGCCACTAGCTCAAATGAAAAACTGTTTTTT,CATSSNEKLFF
12,TRBJ2-3,NA,TRBV2,NA,TGTGCCAGCGCGACTAGCACAGATACGCAGTATTTT,CASATSTDTQYF
14,TRBJ1-2,few,TRBV18,NA,TGTGCCAGCTCACCGGGGAGGGGCGGCGGTGGCTACACCTTC,CASSPGRGGGGYTF
15,TRBJ1-5,NA,TRBV27,NA,TGTGCCAGCAGTTTAATAGGGAAGGGCAATCAGCCCCAGCATTTT,CASSLIGKGNQPQHF
14,TRBJ2-2,NA,TRBV30,NA,TGTGCCTGGAGCTTTTCAGGGGACACCGGGGAGCTGTTTTTT,CAWSFSGDTGELFF
15,TRBJ1-2,NA,TRBV18,NA,TGTGCCAGCTCAGCTGACAGGAATTTGTACTATGGCTACACCTTC,CASSADRNLYYGYTF